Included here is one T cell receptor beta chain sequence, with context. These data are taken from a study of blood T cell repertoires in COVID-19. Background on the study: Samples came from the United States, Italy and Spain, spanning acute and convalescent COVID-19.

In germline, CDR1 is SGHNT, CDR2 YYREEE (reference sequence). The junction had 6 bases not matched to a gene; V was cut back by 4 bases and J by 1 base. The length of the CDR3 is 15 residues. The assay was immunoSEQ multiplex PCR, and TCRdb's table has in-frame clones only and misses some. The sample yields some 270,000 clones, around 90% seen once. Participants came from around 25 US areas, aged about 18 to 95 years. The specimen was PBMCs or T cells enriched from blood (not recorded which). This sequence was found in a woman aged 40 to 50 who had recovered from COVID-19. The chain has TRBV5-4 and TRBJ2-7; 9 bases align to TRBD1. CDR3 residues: CASSGQDRGSYEQYF. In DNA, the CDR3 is TGTGCCAGCAGCGGACAGGACAGGGGATCCTACGAGCAGTACTTC.